The 14 T cell receptor beta chains in this list originate from one sample, sequenced in a study of cytomegalovirus exposure and HLA in healthy donors. Researchers ran the PCR with 60 Vbeta and 13 Jbeta primers. Repertoires were generated with immunoSEQ multiplex PCR, while TCRdb's copy carries only in-frame clones and drops some. The sample consists of about 200,000 clones, around four fifths of them appearing once. The sample comprised PBMCs. These receptors were obtained from a woman aged 40 to 50 in good health and CMV-seronegative.

The V and J genes are TRBV5-1 and TRBJ2-1, with TRBD2 identical over 9 bases. The V and J ends lost 6 bases and 0 bases, in that order; junction bases with no gene match: 13. The CDR3 spans 18 residues. Germline CDR1 is SGHRS and CDR2 is YFSETQ. The CDR3 spells CASNRLAGPLTSYNEQFF. The CDR3 DNA reads TGCGCCAGCAATAGGCTAGCGGGGCCCTTAACCTCCTACAATGAGCAGTTCTTC.

J is TRBJ1-5 and V is TRBV30, with TRBD1 identical over 7 bases. The CDR3 has 13 amino acids. Germline V gene data show CDR1 as GTSNPN and CDR2 as SVGIG (reference sequence). Trimming removed 0 bases from V and 7 bases from J; junction bases left unmatched: 3. This CDR3 is CAWSVGGYQPQHF. DNA of the CDR3: TGTGCCTGGAGTGTAGGGGGCTACCAGCCCCAGCATTTT.

This chain connects TRBV30 to TRBJ2-7; no reliable D call. Looked up from germline, CDR1 is GTSNPN and CDR2 is SVGIG (reference sequence). This CDR3 is 12 amino acids long. V lost 7 bases and J lost 5, with 15 bases in between. The CDR3 DNA reads TGTGCCTACCTGGCTAGATCAGACGAGCAGTACTTC. It is translated as CAYLARSDEQYF.

This chain joins TRBV2 and TRBJ2-1, with 11 nucleotides matching TRBD1. V was clipped by 4 bases and J by 6 bases; unmatched bases: 5. The germline V gene encodes CDR1 SNHLY and CDR2 FYNNEI. This CDR3 is built from 15 residues. For the CDR3, the DNA is TGTGCCAGCAGTGGCGGACAGGGGGCGCTCAATGAGCAGTTCTTC. Protein product: CASSGGQGALNEQFF.

This clone turned up a few times. The chain employs TRBV7-2 and TRBJ2-6, with 12 positions matching TRBD2. Trimming cost V 3 bases and J 4 bases; bases outside gene matches: 10. The CDR3 has 19 amino acids. The V gene's germline CDR1 is SGHTA and CDR2 FQGNSA. CDR3 sequence (DNA): TGTGCCAGCAGCTTTACTCTAGCGGGAGGGCCTGGCGGGGCCAACGTCCTGACTTTC. The encoded protein is CASSFTLAGGPGGANVLTF.

In regard to this clone: Other DNA sequences within the sample encode an identical CDR3. The chain recombines TRBV5-1 with TRBJ2-3; 13 bases agree with TRBD2. Germline assignment: CDR1 SGHRS and CDR2 YFSETQ. The CDR3 has 16 amino acids. V was clipped by 2 bases and J by 2 bases; unmatched bases: 2. CDR3 sequence: CASSLGLAGVTDTQYF. CDR3 sequence (DNA): TGCGCCAGCAGCTTAGGACTAGCGGGGGTCACAGATACGCAGTATTTT. Combining the CDR3 with reference TRBV5-1 and TRBJ2-3 gives the whole variable domain KAGVTQTPRYLIKTRGQQVTLSCSPISGHRSVSWYQQTPGQGLQFLFEYFSETQRNKGNFPGRFSGRQFSNSRSEMNVSTLELGDSALYLCASSLGLAGVTDTQYFGPGTRLTVL.

The chain employs TRBV11-2 and TRBJ2-7; 11 bases align to TRBD1. V trimming: 4 bases; J trimming: 0 bases; junction bases outside the gene matches: 11. This CDR3 has 18 residues. Germline CDR1 reads SGHAT; CDR2 reads FQNNGV. CDR3 coding DNA: TGTGCCAGCAGCTCGGGGACAGGGGGAGGCGTAAGCTCCTACGAGCAGTACTTC. Its protein product is CASSSGTGGGVSSYEQYF. Full variable domain (missing parts from reference TRBV11-2 and TRBJ2-7): EAGVAQSPRYKIIEKRQSVAFWCNPISGHATLYWYQQILGQGPKLLIQFQNNGVVDDSQLPKDRFSAERLKGVDSTLKIQPAKLEDSAVYLCASSSGTGGGVSSYEQYFGPGTRLTVT.

The V gene is TRBV29-1, the J gene TRBJ1-1, with no clear D. CDR1 and CDR2 from the germline V gene are SQVTM and ANQGSEA. The CDR3 is 15 amino acids. V was trimmed by 0 bases and J by 3 bases, leaving 14 bases between them. CDR3 nucleotide sequence: TGCAGCGTTGAAGAAGGAGTAAGGATCCACACTGAAGCTTTCTTT. Translating gives CSVEEGVRIHTEAFF. Drawing the rest from reference TRBV29-1 and TRBJ1-1, the complete variable domain is SAVISQKPSRDICQRGTSLTIQCQVDSQVTMMFWYRQQPGQSLTLIATANQGSEATYESGFVIDKFPISRPNLTFSTLTVSNMSPEDSSIYLCSVEEGVRIHTEAFFGQGTRLTVV.

The chain couples TRBV30 to TRBJ1-1, with 9 bases matching TRBD1. Germline values: CDR1 GTSNPN, CDR2 SVGIG (reference sequence). The CDR3 is 12 residues long. With V trimmed by 7 bases and J by 3 bases, 3 bases remained unmatched. The CDR3 is CASDRGDTEAFF. CDR3 in DNA: TGTGCCTCGGACAGGGGTGACACTGAAGCTTTCTTT.

The V and J genes are TRBV6-4 and TRBJ1-1; TRBD1 agrees at 7 bases. The CDR3 consists of 13 residues. Trimming cost V 6 bases and J 4 bases; bases outside gene matches: 5. Per the germline V gene, CDR1 is MRHNA and CDR2 is SNTAGT. The CDR3 nucleotides are TGTGCCAGCAGCAGGGGGTGGGGCACTGAAGCTTTCTTT. Protein: CASSRGWGTEAFF.

The chain joins TRBV7-9 to TRBJ2-5, with 8 bases matching TRBD2. The J call is doubtful: the DNA matches TRBJ2-7 better. This CDR3 comprises 18 residues. Germline CDR1 reads SEHNR; CDR2 reads FQNEAQ (reference sequence). The CDR3 protein is CASSSDLPSWREDNEQYF. CDR3 DNA: TGTGCCAGCAGCTCAGATCTCCCCTCTTGGCGGGAGGACAACGAGCAGTACTTC.

This chain uses TRBV19 with TRBJ1-3; 7 bases line up with TRBD1. This CDR3 contains 14 residues. CDR1 and CDR2 (germline): LNHDA, SQIVND (reference sequence). The V gene end was trimmed by 5 bases and the J gene end by 0 bases; junction bases not matched to a gene: 1. Here the CDR3 reads CASSGTASGNTIYF. The CDR3 DNA sequence: TGTGCCAGTAGTGGGACAGCCTCTGGAAACACCATATATTTT.

This chain uses TRBV19 with TRBJ2-7; the match to TRBD1 covers 11 bases. The CDR3 has 15 amino acids. V was clipped by 3 bases and J by 4 bases; unmatched bases: 5. The germline V gene has CDR1 LNHDA and CDR2 SQIVND (reference sequence). The CDR3 nucleotides read TGTGCCAGTAGTATTAGAGGACAGGGGGCTTACGAGCAGTACTTC. Translating gives CASSIRGQGAYEQYF.

The V and J genes are TRBV5-4 and TRBJ2-7, with D possibly being TRBD2 (6 bases). This CDR3 contains 17 residues. CDR1 SGHNT and CDR2 YYREEE come from the germline V gene (reference sequence). V was trimmed by 7 bases and J by 2 bases, leaving 25 bases between them. The CDR3 DNA sequence: TGTGCCAGCGGAATTCCCTGGCCCGGGGGAGGAACCTACGAGCAGTACTTC. It codes for CASGIPWPGGGTYEQYF.